This TCR beta chain was captured in a study of T cell responses to AZD1222 COVID-19 vaccine. About the study: The study pooled second doses at about 4 or about 12 weeks.

Assay used: immunoSEQ multiplex PCR; TCRdb lists only in-frame clones, some missing. The sample records 90,000 or so clones, under 90% being singletons. Points from the study as a whole: Baseline serology detected seropositivity in only 6 or 7 AZD1222 recipients. The study found vaccine-associated CD4 TCRs spanning spike, dominant at 160-218 and 743-854. It should be noted that donors were predominantly white British and more often female, and clonal diversity was possibly underestimated.

On this clone itself: Antigen unknown.

Germline CDR1 is SGDLS and CDR2 is YYNGEE. The CDR3 spans 16 residues. Trimming removed 0 bases from V and 5 bases from J, with 17 bases in between. The gene calls are TRBV9 and TRBJ2-5; a possible D gene is TRBD1 (8 bases). The sequence derives from an adult in good health. The sequencing used peripheral blood, collected on day 0 of AZD1222 vaccination. CDR3 bases: TGTGCCAGCAGCGTAGCTGGAGGACAGGGAGGGGAGACCCAGTACTTC. Translating gives CASSVAGGQGGETQYF.